This is a list of T cell receptor beta chains from one sample in a study of CD8 T cells in Susac syndrome. TCRdb itself ran the immunoSEQ multiplex PCR reads through MiXCR, one entry per CDR3 protein. This sample has about 130,000 distinct CDR3 sequences; 95% occur once, and the top ten carry 0.18%. Source material: CD8+ T cells from PBMCs. Every receptor here comes from a human donor with Susac syndrome. Both conserved end residues are part of each CDR3. D genes are given only for firm matches. Only part of the rows carry a size: once, few, many, or a class if the clone is expanded.

D gene: .
clone size: .
J gene: TRBJ1-2
V gene: TRBV25-1
CDR3 DNA: TGTGCCAGCAGCTCTGACAGGCGGCCCCTCTATGGCTACACCTTC
CDR3 protein: CASSSDRRPLYGYTF

D gene: TRBD2
clone size: .
J gene: TRBJ2-3
V gene: TRBV29-1
CDR3 DNA: TGCAGCGTCGCGGGGGGGGCAACTAGCACAGATACGCAGTATTTT
CDR3 protein: CSVAGGATSTDTQYF

D gene: .
clone size: .
J gene: TRBJ2-3
V gene: TRBV6-2/TRBV6-3
CDR3 DNA: TGTGCCAGCAGTTACCCGCGGACGGGGGATACGCAGTATTTT
CDR3 protein: CASSYPRTGDTQYF

D gene: TRBD1
clone size: .
J gene: TRBJ2-2
V gene: TRBV6-1
CDR3 DNA: TGTGCCAGCAGTGGCCGGGACAGAAACCAGAACACCGGGGAGCTGTTTTTT
CDR3 protein: CASSGRDRNQNTGELFF

D gene: .
clone size: .
J gene: TRBJ2-3
V gene: TRBV5-1
CDR3 DNA: TGCGCCAGCGGCCTTTGGCCCGGCACAGATACGCAGTATTTT
CDR3 protein: CASGLWPGTDTQYF

D gene: .
clone size: .
J gene: TRBJ2-1
V gene: TRBV6-5
CDR3 DNA: TGTGCCAGCAGTTACGGGCATAGGGATGAGCAGTTCTTC
CDR3 protein: CASSYGHRDEQFF

D gene: TRBD2
clone size: once
J gene: TRBJ2-1
V gene: TRBV13
CDR3 DNA: TGTGCCAGCAGCCCCGTAGGCGGGAGCGGGAATGAGCAGTTCTTC
CDR3 protein: CASSPVGGSGNEQFF

D gene: .
clone size: .
J gene: TRBJ2-7
V gene: TRBV5-1
CDR3 DNA: TGCGCCAGCAGCCCCTTGGAGGGTACGACCTACGAGCAGTACTTC
CDR3 protein: CASSPLEGTTYEQYF

D gene: .
clone size: once
J gene: TRBJ2-7
V gene: TRBV27
CDR3 DNA: TGTGCCAGCAGTACAACCTATCACAGGAGCTCCTACGAGCAGTACTTC
CDR3 protein: CASSTTYHRSSYEQYF

D gene: .
clone size: .
J gene: TRBJ2-7
V gene: TRBV12-3/TRBV12-4
CDR3 DNA: TGTGCCAGCAGTCCCGCCGGCCACGAGCAGTACTTC
CDR3 protein: CASSPAGHEQYF